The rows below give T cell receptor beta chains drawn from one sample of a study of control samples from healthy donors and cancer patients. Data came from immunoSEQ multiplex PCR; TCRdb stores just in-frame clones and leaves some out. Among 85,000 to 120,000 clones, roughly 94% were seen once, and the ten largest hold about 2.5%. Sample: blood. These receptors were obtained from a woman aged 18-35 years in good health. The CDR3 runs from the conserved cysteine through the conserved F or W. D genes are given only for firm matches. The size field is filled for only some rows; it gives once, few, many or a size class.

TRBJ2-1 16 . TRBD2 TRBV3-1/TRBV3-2 TGTGCCAGCAGCCTCGGACTAGCGGGAGCGTCAGAAGGGCAGTTCTTC CASSLGLAGASEGQFF
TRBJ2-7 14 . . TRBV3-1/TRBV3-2 TGTGCCAGCAGCACTCGGGACGGATCCTACGAGCAGTACTTC CASSTRDGSYEQYF
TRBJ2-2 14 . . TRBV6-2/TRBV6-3 TGTGCCAGCAGTTTTTCCACGGGTGCCGGGGAGCTGTTTTTT CASSFSTGAGELFF
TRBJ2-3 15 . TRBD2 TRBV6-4 TGTGCCAGCAGTGGGTCTAGCGGGGGGCTGGATACGCAGTATTTT CASSGSSGGLDTQYF
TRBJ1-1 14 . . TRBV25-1 TGTGCCAGCAGTGAATCGGGTAAAGGGACTGAAGCTTTCTTT CASSESGKGTEAFF
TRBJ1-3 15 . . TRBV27 TGTGCCAGCAGCCTAGGGGGGGGCTCTGGAAACACCATATATTTT CASSLGGGSGNTIYF
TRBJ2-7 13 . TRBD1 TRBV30 TGTGCCTGGAGTGTAGGGACAGGGAGGGAGCAGTACTTC CAWSVGTGREQYF
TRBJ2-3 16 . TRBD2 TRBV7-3 TGTGCCAGCAGCTCCTCGACTAGCGGGAGTTCAGATACGCAGTATTTT CASSSSTSGSSDTQYF
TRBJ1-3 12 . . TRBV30 TGTGCCTGGGATGAAGGGGGAAACACCATATATTTT CAWDEGGNTIYF
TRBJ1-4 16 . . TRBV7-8 TGTGCCAGCAGCCCGTCGGCGGGGGGGATTTACGAAAAACTGTTTTTT CASSPSAGGIYEKLFF
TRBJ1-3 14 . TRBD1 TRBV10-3 TGTGCCATCAGACACCGGGACAGGGGAAACACCATATATTTT CAIRHRDRGNTIYF
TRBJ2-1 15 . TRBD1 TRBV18 TGTGCCAGCTCACCCGACAGGGTCTCCTACAATGAGCAGTTCTTC CASSPDRVSYNEQFF
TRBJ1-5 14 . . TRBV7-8 TGTGCCAGCAGCTGGGATGGAAGCAATCAGCCCCAGCATTTT CASSWDGSNQPQHF
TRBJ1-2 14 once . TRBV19 TGTGCCAGTACAATCAACCGGGCCTACTATGGCTACACCTTC CASTINRAYYGYTF
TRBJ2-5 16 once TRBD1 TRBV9 TGTGCCAGTGTTCCGGGACAGCCATTTATCCAAGGGACCCAGTACTTC CASVPGQPFIQGTQYF
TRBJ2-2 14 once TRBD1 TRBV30 TGTGCCTGGAGTAAACAGGGGCGGGTCGGGGAGCTGTTTTTT CAWSKQGRVGELFF
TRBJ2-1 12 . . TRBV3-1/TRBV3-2 TGTGCCAGCAGCCAGATCCCCAAAGAGCAGTTCTTC CASSQIPKEQFF
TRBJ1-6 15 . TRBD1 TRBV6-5 TGTGCCAGCAGTTATCGGGGGGCCAGGGGGCCACCCCTCCACTTT CASSYRGARGPPLHF
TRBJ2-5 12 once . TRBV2 TGTGCCAGCAGAGTCAGTTCCTCAGAGGGCAACTTC CASRVSSSEGNF
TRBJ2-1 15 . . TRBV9 TGTGCCAGCAGCGTAGAGTGGGGGCGCGGGAATGAGCAGTTCTTC CASSVEWGRGNEQFF
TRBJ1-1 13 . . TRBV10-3 TGTGCCACAAGAGGGGCAGGGAACACTGAAGCTTTCTTT CATRGAGNTEAFF
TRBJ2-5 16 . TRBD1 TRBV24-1 TGTGCCACCAGTGACCTGGGACAGGGGCTACAAGAGACCCAGTACTTC CATSDLGQGLQETQYF
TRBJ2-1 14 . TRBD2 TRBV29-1 TGCAGCGTTGATTTTTCTAGCGGGAGGTATGAGCAGTTCTTC CSVDFSSGRYEQFF
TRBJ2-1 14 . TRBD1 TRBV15 TGTGCCACCAGCGTGGACAGGGTAAAGAATGAGCAGTTCTTC CATSVDRVKNEQFF
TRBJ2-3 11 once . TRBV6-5 TGTGCCAGTGAGGCCTCAGATACGCAGTATTTT CASEASDTQYF
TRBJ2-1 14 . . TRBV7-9 TGTGCCAGCAGCTCCGCTACTATCGACAATGAGCAGTTCTTC CASSSATIDNEQFF
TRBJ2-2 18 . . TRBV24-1 TGTGCCACCGGACAGTCTTTTGTCCGCCCAGAGAACACCGGGGAGCTGTTTTTT CATGQSFVRPENTGELFF
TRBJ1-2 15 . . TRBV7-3 TGTGCCAGCAGCTTCGCGACAGGCACCGGTCGTGGCTACACCTTC CASSFATGTGRGYTF
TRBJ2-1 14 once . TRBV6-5 TGTGCCAGCTCGGCGGCGGACACCTACAATGAGCAGTTCTTC CASSAADTYNEQFF
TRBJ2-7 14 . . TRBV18 TGTGCCAGCTCACCACTTTCGTTTCCCTACGAGCAGTACTTC CASSPLSFPYEQYF
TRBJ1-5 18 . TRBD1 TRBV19 TGTGCCAGTACCCTATCCCCCTTGGGACAGGGGAACAGTCAGCCCCAGCATTTT CASTLSPLGQGNSQPQHF
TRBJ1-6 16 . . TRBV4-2 TGTGCCAGCAGCAAGGAGGCGAAAGGGTATAATTCACCCCTCCACTTT CASSKEAKGYNSPLHF
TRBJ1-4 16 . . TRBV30 TGTGCCTGGAGTGTATTCGGTCAAGGCGGAGTAGAAAAACTGTTTTTT CAWSVFGQGGVEKLFF
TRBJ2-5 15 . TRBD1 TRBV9 TGTGCCAGCAGCGAACAGGGGGCTCGGCAAGAGACCCAGTACTTC CASSEQGARQETQYF
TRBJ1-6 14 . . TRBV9 TGTGCCAGCAGCGTATGGGGGGCGCTTTCACCCCTCCACTTT CASSVWGALSPLHF
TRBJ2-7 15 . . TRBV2 TGTGCCAGCAGTGAAGTCGCACGGGTCTCCTACGAGCAGTACTTC CASSEVARVSYEQYF
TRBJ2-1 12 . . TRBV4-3 TGCGCCAGCAGCCAAGATTCAGATGAGCAGTTCTTC CASSQDSDEQFF
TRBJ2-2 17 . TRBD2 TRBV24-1 TGTGCCACCAGTGACCCCCCGGGGACTAAGAACACCGGGGAGCTGTTTTTT CATSDPPGTKNTGELFF
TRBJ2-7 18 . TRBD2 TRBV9 TGTGCCAGCAGCGGAGGGAGAGGCGGGACTAGGGGGACCTACGAGCAGTACTTC CASSGGRGGTRGTYEQYF
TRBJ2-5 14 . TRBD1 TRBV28 TGTGCCAGCAGTTCGCGGACAGGGGGAAAGACCCAGTACTTC CASSSRTGGKTQYF
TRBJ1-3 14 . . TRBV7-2 TGTGCCAGCAGCTTTACGGGCACTGGAAACACCATATATTTT CASSFTGTGNTIYF
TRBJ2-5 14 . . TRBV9 TGTGCCAGCAGCGTAGTGGGGACCCAAGAGACCCAGTACTTC CASSVVGTQETQYF